This T cell receptor beta chain was documented in a study of T cells in Graves' hyperthyroidism and ophthalmopathy. Study context: Peripheral blood was obtained at initial diagnosis, preceding any treatment.

This CDR3 has 15 amino acids. Trimming cost V 3 bases and J 4 bases; bases outside gene matches: 6. The germline V gene encodes CDR1 SEHNR and CDR2 FQNEAQ (reference sequence). Amplification of TCR beta CDR3 regions was performed using RNA transcripts as template. The TCR CDR3 first-round RT-PCR relied on the HTBI primer set. TCRdb itself ran the multiplex PCR reads through MiXCR, one entry per CDR3 protein. The data hold roughly 400,000 distinct CDR3 sequences, with around 15% observed a single time. Fresh peripheral blood, around 9.5 ml, yielded the PBMCs. The receptor was isolated from a man aged 50 to 59 with Graves' ophthalmopathy. This rearrangement joins TRBV7-9 to TRBJ1-3, with 7 bases that match TRBD1. The sequenced sample was blood. The CDR3 loop reads CASSFAGTEGNTIYF. DNA of the CDR3: TGTGCCAGCAGCTTCGCCGGGACAGAAGGAAACACCATATATTTT.